The 17 T cell receptor beta chains listed next were all sequenced from one sample in a study of shared clonotypes between healthy human individuals. Profiled with immunoSEQ multiplex PCR; TCRdb holds only in-frame clones, not every one. In the table there are about 520,000 clones, more than 65% of which are singletons. Specimen: PBMCs. The receptors here all came from a woman between 35 and 50 years old in good health. Some clones in this sample may be carry-over from other donors' samples.

Points on this clone: Since a far larger clone is one base different, this is likely a read error. This rearrangement joins TRBV28 to TRBJ1-4; tentatively, D is TRBD1 (5 bases). Germline V lookup: CDR1 MDHEN, CDR2 SYDVKM. There are 17 residues in the CDR3. V lost 6 bases to trimming and J lost 8 bases, with 25 bases between them. The CDR3 here is CASSVSGADSALEKLFF. In nucleotides, the CDR3 is TGTGCCAGCAGCGTTTCTGGGGCCGACAGTGCTTTGGAAAAACTGTTTTTT.

The genes are TRBV6-6 and TRBJ1-2; TRBD1 matches 7 bases. V was clipped by 7 bases and J by 5 bases; unmatched bases: 16. The CDR3 is 16 residues long. Germline V gene lookup returns CDR1 MNHNY and CDR2 SVGAGI (reference sequence). CDR3 DNA sequence: TGTGCCAGCACCTACTCCCGGGACAGCTCTAGTTATGGCTACACCTTC. It specifies CASTYSRDSSSYGYTF.

V usage is TRBV5-6 and J usage is TRBJ2-7; the D is unclear. V gave up 6 bases and J gave up 5 bases, with 9 bases separating them. CDR3 length: 11 residues. The V gene's germline CDR1 is SGHDT and CDR2 YYEEEE. In DNA, the CDR3 is TGTGCCAGCACCTTCGGAGACGAGCAGTACTTC. This encodes CASTFGDEQYF.

CDR3 sequence: CASSSTVPQETQYF. The CDR3, as DNA: TGTGCCAGCAGCTCGACAGTACCCCAAGAGACCCAGTACTTC. The V gene is TRBV12-1, the J gene TRBJ2-5; TRBD1 is the table's D call, not checked against the DNA. TRBV12-1 is recorded as a pseudogene. This CDR3 region has 14 residues.

V is TRBV11-3 and J is TRBJ2-1; no clear D gene. The CDR3 runs 18 residues. Per germline, CDR1 SGHNT and CDR2 YENEEA. Trimming pared 5 bases from V and 7 bases from J, leaving 27 bases between. In nucleotides, the CDR3 is TGTGCCAGCAGCCGAAACAAAGGTCCGGGCACCGTGGGAAATGAGCAGTTCTTC. It translates to CASSRNKGPGTVGNEQFF.

This clone has only a few counts. This same CDR3 is encoded by further DNA sequences in the sample. V and J are TRBV28 and TRBJ1-4, with a tentative D call TRBD1 (5 bases). The germline CDR1 and CDR2 sequences are MDHEN and SYDVKM. V dropped 6 bases and J dropped 0 bases, with 8 bases sitting between them. This CDR3 is built from 14 residues. The CDR3 sequence is CASSSGSTNEKLFF. The CDR3 DNA is TGTGCCAGCAGCTCAGGGTCAACTAATGAAAAACTGTTTTTT. The whole variable domain, filled in from reference TRBV28 and TRBJ1-4, reads DVKVTQSSRYLVKRTGEKVFLECVQDMDHENMFWYRQDPGLGLRLIYFSYDVKMKEKGDIPEGYSVSREKKERFSLILESASTNQTSMYLCASSSGSTNEKLFFGSGTQLSVL.

The chain recombines TRBV7-9 with TRBJ1-1, with unresolved D. This CDR3 spans 13 amino acids. The germline CDR1 and CDR2 sequences are SEHNR and FQNEAQ (reference sequence). V was pared by 5 bases and J by 9 bases, with 16 bases between. The CDR3 region has the DNA TGTGCCAGCAGCCCCCGCACTGTCCCTCAAGCTTTCTTT. Its protein is CASSPRTVPQAFF.

Points on this clone: One base away lies a much larger clone, so this may be a sequencing read error. Other DNA sequences in this specimen translate into the identical CDR3. This chain uses TRBV27 with TRBJ2-7; D uncertain. Deletions cut 6 bases from V and 1 base from J, with 4 bases between. Germline loops: CDR1 MNHEY, CDR2 SMNVEV (reference sequence). The CDR3 runs to 11 residues. The CDR3 bases are TGTGCCAGCAGCTCTTCCTACGAGCAGTACTTC. It codes for CASSSSYEQYF.

As regards this clone: The DNA is omitted, as the CDR3 cannot be located on it reliably, and the CDR3 follows TCRdb's listing. The chain employs TRBV27 and TRBJ1-4; TRBD1, the D gene given by the table, was not confirmed from the DNA. The CDR3 sequence runs 15 residues, both termini included. Per the germline V gene, CDR1 is MNHEY and CDR2 is SMNVEV (reference sequence). The CDR3 loop is CASSIRTGVMKNCFF.

V gene TRBV11-1 combines with J gene TRBJ1-1; a weak D match, TRBD1 (5 bases). The V end lost 2 bases, the J end lost 1 base, and 11 bases lay between the germline ends. Germline CDR1 SGHAT, CDR2 FQDESV (reference sequence). The CDR3 length is 15 residues. In DNA, the CDR3 is TGTGCCAGCAGCTTATACGGCGGGGGGAACACTGAAGCTTTCTTT. It translates to CASSLYGGGNTEAFF.

Note on this clone: With a far larger clone one base away, a read error is the likely cause. The sample has other DNA sequences that encode this CDR3 too. The chain carries TRBV29-1 and TRBJ1-2; D possibly corresponds to TRBD1 (6 bases). The CDR3 sequence is 14 residues long. Per the germline V gene, CDR1 is SQVTM and CDR2 is ANQGSEA. In DNA, the CDR3 is TGCAGTGTTACCTCCCTCCGGGACAACGATGGCTACACCTTC. Its translation is CSVTSLRDNDGYTF.

This clone was recorded a few times. The CDR3 reads CASSRGQVPYEQYF. In DNA form, the CDR3 reads TGTGCCAGCTCACGAGGGCAGGTCCCCTACGAGCAGTACTTC. The chain joins TRBV18 to TRBJ2-7; a possible D gene is TRBD2 (5 bases). The CDR3 loop spans 14 amino acids. In germline, CDR1 is KGHSH, CDR2 LQKENI. With 4 bases removed from V and 2 bases from J, the gap between germline ends came to 12 bases.

V is TRBV7-8 and J is TRBJ1-1, with 10 bases identical to TRBD1. With V trimmed by 5 bases and J by 7 bases, 1 base remained unmatched. Per germline, CDR1 SGHVS and CDR2 FQNEAQ. This CDR3 region has 12 residues. CDR3 sequence (DNA): TGTGCCAGCAGCCGGGACAGGGGTGAAGCTTTCTTT. Its protein product is CASSRDRGEAFF.

The chain uses TRBV10-3 and TRBJ2-2; D is perhaps TRBD2 (6 bases). In germline, CDR1 is ENHRY, CDR2 SYGVKD. The V gene lost 4 bases and the J gene lost 6 bases, with 15 bases spanning the gap. This CDR3 contains 15 residues. This CDR3 reads CAISATWGVAGELFF. The CDR3 region has the DNA TGTGCCATCAGTGCAACATGGGGGGTGGCCGGGGAGCTGTTTTTT.

The CDR3 sequence is CAWSPGTAYKYNEQFF. The CDR3 DNA is TGTGCCTGGAGTCCCGGGACAGCTTACAAGTACAATGAGCAGTTCTTC. The V and J genes are TRBV30 and TRBJ2-1; 7 bases are shared with TRBD1. Germline V gene sequence: CDR1 GTSNPN, CDR2 SVGIG (reference sequence). The trim removed 2 bases at V and 4 bases at J, leaving 11 bases unmatched. The CDR3 is made up of 16 amino acids. The full variable domain, rest sourced from reference TRBV30 and TRBJ2-1, is SQTIHQWPATLVQPVGSPLSLECTVEGTSNPNLYWYRQAAGRGLQLLFYSVGIGQISSEVPQNLSASRPQDRQFILSSKKLLLSDSGFYLCAWSPGTAYKYNEQFFGPGTRLTVL.

The chain carries TRBV19 and TRBJ2-3, with TRBD1 matching over 7 bases. V gave up 5 bases and J gave up 2 bases; unmatched junction bases: 7. Germline CDR1 reads LNHDA; CDR2 reads SQIVND (reference sequence). This CDR3 is 15 amino acids long. Here the CDR3 reads CASSSGGANTDTQYF. DNA for the CDR3: TGTGCCAGTAGTTCAGGGGGAGCCAACACAGATACGCAGTATTTT.

This sequence joins TRBV7-2 and TRBJ2-7; D unclear. Deletions cut 1 base from V and 4 bases from J, with 11 bases between. Per the germline V gene, CDR1 is SGHTA and CDR2 is FQGNSA. This CDR3 comprises 14 residues. The chain's CDR3 is CASSLDAGAYEQYF. In DNA, the CDR3 is TGTGCCAGCAGCTTAGACGCAGGAGCGTACGAGCAGTACTTC.